These 9 T cell receptor beta chains originate from one sample sequenced in a study of blood T cell repertoires in COVID-19. Sequencing was performed with immunoSEQ multiplex PCR; in TCRdb, only in-frame clones are kept and a portion is missing. The sample records under 500,000 clones, 75% to 90% being singletons. Sequencing was performed on peripheral blood. The receptors here all came from a woman under 40 with acute or convalescent COVID-19.

The chain employs TRBV19 and TRBJ1-2, with 7 bases lining up with TRBD1. In germline, CDR1 is LNHDA, CDR2 SQIVND (reference sequence). Losses at the gene ends were 4 bases for V and 4 bases for J; bases not matched to a gene: 6. This CDR3 is built from 14 residues. CDR3 bases: TGTGCCAGTAGTACCACAGGGGAAGCCTATGGCTACACCTTC. Translation gives CASSTTGEAYGYTF.

V is TRBV6-4 and J is TRBJ1-5; TRBD1 aligns across 9 bases. Germline loops: CDR1 MRHNA, CDR2 SNTAGT. The CDR3 totals 13 residues. V dropped 5 bases and J dropped 5; count of bases not matched to a gene: 1. CDR3 coding DNA: TGTGCCAGCAGTCGGGACAGGGATCAGCCCCAGCATTTT. Encoded protein: CASSRDRDQPQHF.

V and J are TRBV29-1 and TRBJ2-7; TRBD1 agrees at 8 bases. Trimming removed 5 bases from V and 3 bases from J; junction bases left unmatched: 9. CDR3 length: 14 residues. Germline CDR1 and CDR2: SQVTM and ANQGSEA. CDR3 protein: CSVIRTGRGYEQYF. As DNA, the CDR3 is TGCAGCGTTATAAGGACAGGGAGAGGCTACGAGCAGTACTTC.

The V and J genes are TRBV9 and TRBJ2-1, with no clear D. The V gene lost 3 bases and the J gene lost 7 bases, with 5 bases spanning the gap. The CDR3 is made up of 11 amino acids. CDR1 is SGDLS, CDR2 YYNGEE, per germline. The CDR3 nucleotides read TGTGCCAGCAGCGGCCGGAATGAGCAGTTCTTC. Residues: CASSGRNEQFF.

The V gene is TRBV5-1, the J gene TRBJ1-2; tentative D call: TRBD1 (6 bases). The CDR3 is 16 residues long. Germline values: CDR1 SGHRS, CDR2 YFSETQ. Trimming took off 0 bases at V and 3 bases at J, with 15 bases between the two ends. CDR3 amino acids: CASSLDPQGKHYGYTF. CDR3 nucleotide sequence: TGCGCCAGCAGCTTGGATCCCCAGGGGAAACACTATGGCTACACCTTC.

V is TRBV30 and J is TRBJ1-6; D possibly corresponds to TRBD1 (6 bases). V shed 3 bases and J shed 8 bases, with 14 bases lying between them. The CDR3 runs 14 residues. Germline values: CDR1 GTSNPN, CDR2 SVGIG (reference sequence). The CDR3: CAWRRGTSDSPLHF. CDR3 DNA sequence: TGTGCCTGGAGGAGGGGGACATCCGATTCACCCCTCCACTTT.

J is TRBJ2-2 and V is TRBV14; D not certain. Germline V gives CDR1 SGHDN, CDR2 FVKESK. Trimming took 6 bases from V and 0 from J, leaving 8 bases between them. The CDR3 contains 14 residues. Written as DNA, the CDR3 is TGTGCCAGCAGAAAAGCCCCGAACACCGGGGAGCTGTTTTTT. It encodes CASRKAPNTGELFF.

Turning to this clone: Sequence at one end of the junction differs from germline and may be a read error. The rearrangement uses TRBV6-5 and TRBJ2-7; possibly TRBD1 for D (6 bases). Germline loops: CDR1 MNHEY, CDR2 SVGAGI. This CDR3 has 12 residues. CDR3 sequence reads: CASSSGQFLLSF. The CDR3 DNA reads TGTGCCAGCAGTTCCGGACAGTTCCTTCTGAGCTTC.

The chain has TRBV5-4 and TRBJ1-1; 8 bases are shared with TRBD1. The CDR3 is 16 amino acids. Germline-derived CDR1 and CDR2 are SGHNT and YYREEE (reference sequence). V lost 4 bases to trimming and J lost 1 base; unmatched junction nucleotides: 9. The CDR3 DNA follows: TGTGCCAGCAGCCCTGGAGGCAGGGGGCAGAACACTGAAGCTTTCTTT. Protein product: CASSPGGRGQNTEAFF.